The present T cell receptor beta chain was sequenced within a study of blood T cell repertoires in COVID-19. Study-wide context: Sites across the United States, Italy and Spain contributed samples from acute and convalescent COVID-19.

The table came from immunoSEQ multiplex PCR; TCRdb's copy has only in-frame clones and leaves some out. The sample carries 340,000 or so clones, around 87% recorded once. Trimming at V came to 7 bases and at J to 5 bases, leaving 6 bases not matched to a gene. This CDR3 region has 13 residues. The germline V gene encodes CDR1 MNHEY and CDR2 SVGAGI. The chain uses TRBV6-5 and TRBJ1-1; the match to TRBD1 covers 8 bases. The clonotype comes from a man in his fifties or sixties with active or convalescent COVID-19. Sequenced material: peripheral blood. CDR3 in DNA: TGTGCCAGCACCATCAGGGGGCAGACTGAAGCTTTCTTT. It specifies CASTIRGQTEAFF.